Given below is one TCR beta chain in context. Germline V gene lookup returns CDR1 MNHEY and CDR2 SVGAGI. V was pared by 6 bases and J by 3 bases, with 16 bases between. The CDR3 has 15 amino acids. This sample is part of a study of CD8 T cells in Susac syndrome. It was with random hexamers that roughly 0.45 to 1 ug RNA was reverse transcribed. TCRdb recomputed calls from the immunoSEQ multiplex PCR reads with MiXCR, one row per CDR3 protein. The data show over 95,000 distinct CDR3 sequences, 80% to 95% seen once. The source of this sequence is a human donor in good health. What was sequenced was CD8+ T cells from PBMCs. The rearrangement links TRBV6-5 to TRBJ2-3; possibly TRBD2 for D (6 bases). The CDR3 sequence is CASSPPGLQTDTQYF. The CDR3 nucleotides are TGTGCCAGCAGCCCACCGGGACTCCAAACAGATACGCAGTATTTT.